This TCR beta chain emerged from a study of T-cell reconstitution after alpha-beta-depleted transplantation in children. The library targeted TCRbeta and was prepared with unique molecular identifiers. One entry per CDR3 protein results from TCRdb running MiXCR on the PCR reads. The sample has some 530,000 distinct CDR3 sequences, under 15% seen once. Germline V CDR1 and CDR2: MNHNS, SASEGT. V lost 8 bases and J lost 3, with 16 bases in between. The CDR3 runs to 14 residues. The clonotype was recovered from a human donor who donated a stem cell graft to a child with combined immunodeficiency. This specimen consisted of PBMCs from the stem cell graft donor, obtained from the stem cell graft. The V call is TRBV6-1, the J call TRBJ1-1; D remains unclear. For the CDR3, the DNA is TGTGCCAGCGATCGTTGGGGAGGCGACACTGAAGCTTTCTTT. Its translation: CASDRWGGDTEAFF.